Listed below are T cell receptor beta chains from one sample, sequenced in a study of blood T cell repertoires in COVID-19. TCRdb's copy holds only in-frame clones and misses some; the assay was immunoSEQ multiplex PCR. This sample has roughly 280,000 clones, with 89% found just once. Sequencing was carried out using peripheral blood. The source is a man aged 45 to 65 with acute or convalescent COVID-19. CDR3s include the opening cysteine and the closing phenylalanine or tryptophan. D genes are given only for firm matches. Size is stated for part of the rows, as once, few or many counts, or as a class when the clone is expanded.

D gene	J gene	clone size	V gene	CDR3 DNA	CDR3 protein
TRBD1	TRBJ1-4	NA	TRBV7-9	TGTGCCAGCAGAACCTTGGGACAGACCAATGAAAAACTGTTTTTT	CASRTLGQTNEKLFF
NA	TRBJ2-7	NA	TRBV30	TGTGCCTGGAACTGGGGGCAGGGGGGCTACGAGCAGTACTTC	CAWNWGQGGYEQYF
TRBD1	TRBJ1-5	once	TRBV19	TGTGCCAGTAGCCCGCAGCGGACAGGGAAGAGGGGCAATCAGCCCCAGCATTTT	CASSPQRTGKRGNQPQHF
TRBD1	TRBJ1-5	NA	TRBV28	TGTGCCAGCAGTCCGGGACAGAGCTTGGGCAATCAGCCCCAGCATTTT	CASSPGQSLGNQPQHF
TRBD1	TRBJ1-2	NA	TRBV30	TGTGCCTGGAGCGCACAGGGGACCCGTAACTATGGCTACACCTTC	CAWSAQGTRNYGYTF
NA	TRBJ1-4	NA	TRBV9	TGTGCCAGCAGCGTAGGAACGGTTAATGAAAAACTGTTTTTT	CASSVGTVNEKLFF
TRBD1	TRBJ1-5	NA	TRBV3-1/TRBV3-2	TGTGCCAGCAGCCCGACAGGGCCCCCCAATCAGCCCCAGCATTTT	CASSPTGPPNQPQHF
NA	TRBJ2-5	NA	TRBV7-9	TGTGCCAGCAGCTCGGACTTACAGCAAGAGACCCAGTACTTC	CASSSDLQQETQYF
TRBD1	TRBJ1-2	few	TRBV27	TGTGCCAGCAGTTCTGACAGGGGTTGGAATGGCTACACCTTC	CASSSDRGWNGYTF
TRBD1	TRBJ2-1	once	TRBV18	TGTGCCAGCTCGCCTCCGGGACAGGGGGATATACAGTTCTTC	CASSPPGQGDIQFF
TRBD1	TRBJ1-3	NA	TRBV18	TGTGCCAGCTCACCGACAGGGGATGTGGACACCATATATTTT	CASSPTGDVDTIYF
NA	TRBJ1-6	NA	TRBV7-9	TGTGCCAGCAGCCCATCCCGGGATTCACCCCTCCACTTT	CASSPSRDSPLHF
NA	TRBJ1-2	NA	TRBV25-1	TGTGCCACCTCTCAGTACAGGAGCGATGGCTACACCTTC	CATSQYRSDGYTF
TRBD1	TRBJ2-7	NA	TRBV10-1	TGCGCCAGCAACCCCGGGACAGGGATCTCCTACGAGCAGTACTTC	CASNPGTGISYEQYF
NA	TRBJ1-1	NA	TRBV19	TGTGCCAGTAGTGCAGGGTGGACTGAAGCTTTCTTT	CASSAGWTEAFF
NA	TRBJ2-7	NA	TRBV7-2	TGTGCCAGCAGCTTAGTAGCCGCGGAGCTGCAGTACTTC	CASSLVAAELQYF
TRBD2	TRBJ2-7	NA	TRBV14	TGTGCCAGCAGTAGCGGGGATCCTCCCTACGAGCAGTACTTC	CASSSGDPPYEQYF
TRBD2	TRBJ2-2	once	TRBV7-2	TGTGCCAGCAGCTTAAAGTCGAGCGCGGGGGGGCTCACCGGGGAGCTGTTTTTT	CASSLKSSAGGLTGELFF
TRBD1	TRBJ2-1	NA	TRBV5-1	TGCGCCAGCAGCCCGGCACGACAGGGGAGGTACAATGAGCAGTTCTTC	CASSPARQGRYNEQFF
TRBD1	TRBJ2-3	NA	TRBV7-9	TGTGCCAGCAGCTTAGCTTCCCCACCCCGGACAGGGGCGGTAGATACGCAGTATTTT	CASSLASPPRTGAVDTQYF
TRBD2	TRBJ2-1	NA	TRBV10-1	TGCGCCAGCAGTGAGTCGCGGGGGAGCTCCTACAATGAGCAGTTCTTC	CASSESRGSSYNEQFF
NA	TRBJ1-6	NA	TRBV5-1	TGCGCCAGCAGCTCGGACAGTAATTCACCCCTCCACTTT	CASSSDSNSPLHF
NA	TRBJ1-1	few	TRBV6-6	TGTGCCAGCACCTCGGGGAGGGGTGGTGAAGCTTTCTTT	CASTSGRGGEAFF
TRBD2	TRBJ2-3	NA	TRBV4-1	TGCGCCAGCAGCCAAGAGCTAGCGGGGGCATCAGATACGCAGTATTTT	CASSQELAGASDTQYF
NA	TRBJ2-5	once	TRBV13	TGTGCCAGCACTAGAGATACGGACGGCGGGGAGACCCAGTACTTC	CASTRDTDGGETQYF
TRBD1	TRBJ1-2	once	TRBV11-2	TGTGCCAGCAGCTTAGGACAGGGGGTGGGCTACACCTTC	CASSLGQGVGYTF
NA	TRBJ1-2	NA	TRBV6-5	TGTGCCAGTAGCCAGACGGGTAACTATGGCTACACCTTC	CASSQTGNYGYTF
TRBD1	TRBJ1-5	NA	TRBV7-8	TGTGCCAGCAGCTTCGGGACAGCAAATCAGCCCCAGCATTTT	CASSFGTANQPQHF
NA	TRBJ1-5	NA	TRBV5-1	TGCGCCAGCAGCGTATACCCAGGGGCTGGCAATCAGCCCCAGCATTTT	CASSVYPGAGNQPQHF
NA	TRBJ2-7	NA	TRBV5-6	TGTGCCAGCAGCCCCTACCGGGTGGGCGAGCAGTACTTC	CASSPYRVGEQYF
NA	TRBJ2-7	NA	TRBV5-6	TGTGCCAGCAGCCCAGGACAGAGCAACTACGAGCAGTACTTC	CASSPGQSNYEQYF
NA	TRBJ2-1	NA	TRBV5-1	TGCGCCAGCAGCACTCGGACTACCTCACACTACAATGAGCAGTTCTTC	CASSTRTTSHYNEQFF
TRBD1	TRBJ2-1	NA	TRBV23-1	TGCGCCAGCAGTCAATCTAGGGGGCACTACAATGAGCAGTTCTTC	CASSQSRGHYNEQFF
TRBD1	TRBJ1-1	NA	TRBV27	TGTGCCAGCAGTTTATTTCGACAGGGGGCTACTGAAGCTTTCTTT	CASSLFRQGATEAFF
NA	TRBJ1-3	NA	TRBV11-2	TGTGCCACTCCGGGTGGGTCCGGTGGAAACACCATATATTTT	CATPGGSGGNTIYF
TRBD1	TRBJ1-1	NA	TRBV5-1	TGCGCCAGCACCACGGGACAGGGGAACACTGAAGCTTTCTTT	CASTTGQGNTEAFF
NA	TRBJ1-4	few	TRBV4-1	TGCGCCAGCAGCCAAGGCAGACAAGCAACTAATGAAAAACTGTTTTTT	CASSQGRQATNEKLFF
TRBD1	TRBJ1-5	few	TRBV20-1	TGCAGTGCTAGTGCGACAGGGGGCAATCAGCCCCAGCATTTT	CSASATGGNQPQHF
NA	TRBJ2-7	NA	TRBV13	TGTGCCAGCACCCCCCCAACTACCTACGAGCAGTACTTC	CASTPPTTYEQYF
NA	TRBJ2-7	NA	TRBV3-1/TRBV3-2	TGTGCCAGCAGCCAAGGTCAGGTTAATTCCTACGAGCAGTACTTC	CASSQGQVNSYEQYF
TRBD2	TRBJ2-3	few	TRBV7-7	TGTGCTAGCAGCGCGGGGGGCCTTACGGCGAGAGATACGCAGTATTTT	CASSAGGLTARDTQYF
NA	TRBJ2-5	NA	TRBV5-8	TGTGCCAGTCTGACCGAGGGCAAAGAGACCCAGTACTTC	CASLTEGKETQYF
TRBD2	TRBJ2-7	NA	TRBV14	TGTGCCAGCAGCCCACGGGAGGGCTTCTCCTACGAGCAGTACTTC	CASSPREGFSYEQYF
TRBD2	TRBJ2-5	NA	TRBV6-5	TGTGCCAGCAGTTACCGAGCGGGGTCGGAGACCCAGTACTTC	CASSYRAGSETQYF
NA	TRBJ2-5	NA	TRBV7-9	TGTGCCAGCAGCTTAGTACAGTTCCAAGAGACCCAGTACTTC	CASSLVQFQETQYF
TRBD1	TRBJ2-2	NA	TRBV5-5	TGTGCCAGCAGCGGAGACAGGGGGCTAGGGGAGCTGTTTTTT	CASSGDRGLGELFF
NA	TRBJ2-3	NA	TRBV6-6	TGTGCCAGCAGTTACCAAGATACGCAGTATTTT	CASSYQDTQYF
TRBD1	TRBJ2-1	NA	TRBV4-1	TGCGCCAGCAGCCACTCCCGGGACAGGGTGAACAATGAGCAGTTCTTC	CASSHSRDRVNNEQFF